This T cell receptor (beta chain) came from a study of sequential checkpoint blockade in melanoma. Study background: Each arm's sequence ended with maintenance nivolumab.

Treatment indicated: randomized to nivolumab then ipilimumab (arm A) or the reverse (arm B). Sorted cells were live CD3+CD8+, lacking CD19 and CD56, from PBMCs. Produced via immunoSEQ multiplex PCR; TCRdb's table is partial and in-frame only. The profile shows 15,000 or so clones, less than 55% of them singletons. The J segment lost 0 bases and the V segment lost 1 base, leaving 7 bases of the junction unmatched. Germline CDR1 reads MGHRA; CDR2 reads YSYEKL. CDR3 length equals 17 residues. This clonotype was sampled from a human donor with melanoma. Sequencing used CD8+ T cells sorted from blood (inferred from file names), obtained from a patient given nivolumab and ipilimumab in sequence. The chain couples TRBV4-1 to TRBJ2-7, with 9 bases identical to TRBD1. The CDR3 nucleotides read TGCGCCAGCAGCCAAGGCCCGGACAGGGGTGTCTCCTACGAGCAGTACTTC. As protein: CASSQGPDRGVSYEQYF.